This T cell receptor beta chain stems from a study of OX40 agonist ivuxolimab in advanced cancers. Study at large: Three patients got partial responses; one had hepatocellular carcinoma and two had cutaneous melanoma.

The assay was immunoSEQ multiplex PCR, and TCRdb's table has in-frame clones only and misses some. Among some 33,000 clones listed, about 83% were seen once. The length of the CDR3 is 14 residues. Germline CDR1 reads SEHNR; CDR2 reads FQNEAQ (reference sequence). With V trimmed by 4 bases and J by 4 bases, 5 bases remained unmatched. The sampling schedule covered blood at baseline, cycle 4 day 1, and cycle 7 day 1. The sequence came from an adult with an advanced solid tumor such as melanoma, head and neck, liver or kidney cancer. This chain links TRBV7-9 with TRBJ2-5; TRBD1 aligns across 8 bases. Specimen: CD4+ or CD8+ T cells sorted from blood, collected in a trial of the OX40 agonist ivuxolimab. CDR3: CASSSTGARETQYF. The DNA for the CDR3 is TGTGCCAGCAGCTCGACAGGGGCCAGAGAGACCCAGTACTTC.